The 7 T cell receptor beta chains listed next were all sequenced from one sample in a study of blood T cell repertoires in COVID-19. Profiling relied on immunoSEQ multiplex PCR, and the TCRdb table lists in-frame clones only, not all of them. Of 100,000 to 150,000 clones in the sample, about 90% were seen once. Sequences were obtained from peripheral blood. These receptors all come from a man aged 45-65 years with COVID-19, enrolled during active disease.

J is TRBJ2-7 and V is TRBV5-1; possibly TRBD1 for D (10 bases). Germline V lookup: CDR1 SGHRS, CDR2 YFSETQ. The V and J ends lost 4 bases and 4 bases respectively, with 27 bases between them. The CDR3 consists of 18 residues. In DNA, the CDR3 is TGCGCCAGCAGCCCGCGGACAGGGGGGTTAGCGGGAGTATACGAGCAGTACTTC. This gives the protein CASSPRTGGLAGVYEQYF.

The rearrangement joins TRBV5-1 to TRBJ2-1; a weak D match, TRBD1 (5 bases). V was cut by 4 bases and J by 8 bases, with 7 bases left in between. The CDR3 contains 11 residues. Per germline, CDR1 SGHRS and CDR2 YFSETQ. The CDR3 nucleotides read TGCGCCAGCAGCCAGGGTTATGAGCAGTTCTTC. Translated: CASSQGYEQFF. Looking up the rest from reference TRBV5-1 and TRBJ2-1 gives the full variable domain: KAGVTQTPRYLIKTRGQQVTLSCSPISGHRSVSWYQQTPGQGLQFLFEYFSETQRNKGNFPGRFSGRQFSNSRSEMNVSTLELGDSALYLCASSQGYEQFFGPGTRLTVL.

This chain connects TRBV5-1 to TRBJ2-1; TRBD2 aligns across 16 bases. V lost 2 bases, J lost 9 bases, and 2 bases stayed unmatched. The CDR3 is made up of 15 amino acids. The germline gives CDR1 SGHRS, CDR2 YFSETQ. CDR3 in DNA: TGCGCCAGCAGCTTAGGGACTAGCGGGAGGGGTGAGCAGTTCTTC. Amino acids: CASSLGTSGRGEQFF.

This clone appeared a single time. This chain uses TRBV24-1 with TRBJ1-1; 10 positions match TRBD1. CDR1 and CDR2 (germline): KGHDR, SFDVKD. CDR3 size: 17 residues. The V gene end was trimmed by 5 bases and the J gene end by 3 bases; junction bases not matched to a gene: 11. CDR3 amino acids: CATSAPDPGTGDTEAFF. The CDR3 coding sequence is TGTGCCACCAGTGCCCCAGATCCGGGGACAGGGGACACTGAAGCTTTCTTT.

The rearrangement links TRBV9 to TRBJ2-3, with D uncertain. V shed 6 bases and J shed 2 bases, with 16 bases lying between them. The CDR3 covers 15 residues. Germline CDR1 is SGDLS and CDR2 is YYNGEE. The chain's CDR3 is CASTLLGWNTDTQYF. CDR3 in DNA: TGTGCCAGCACCCTACTCGGGTGGAACACAGATACGCAGTATTTT.

The sample holds one count of this clone. This rearrangement joins TRBV29-1 to TRBJ1-2, with 10 bases matching TRBD1. Germline CDR1 reads SQVTM; CDR2 reads ANQGSEA. The CDR3 runs to 13 residues. V shed 4 bases and J 3 bases; nucleotides not matched to a gene: 2. The CDR3 loop is CSVGQGADYGYTF. DNA of the CDR3: TGCAGCGTTGGACAGGGGGCTGACTATGGCTACACCTTC.

The chain employs TRBV29-1 and TRBJ2-5; 8 bases are shared with TRBD2. CDR3 length equals 16 residues. V was pared by 6 bases and J by 2 bases, with 14 bases of the junction left unmatched. CDR1 and CDR2 from the germline V gene are SQVTM and ANQGSEA. The CDR3 bases are TGCAGCGTGTCCGATACCTCGGGGGGGCGTCAAGAGACCCAGTACTTC. Protein sequence: CSVSDTSGGRQETQYF.